The 5 T cell receptor beta chains below were found in one sample sequenced in a study of blood T cell repertoires in COVID-19 (dated by TCRdb to 2020 to 2021). Library creation used the immunoSEQ multiplex PCR assay. TCRdb provides this immuneACCESS table in a form limited to in-frame rearrangements. Some clones are lacking; in checked studies, under half of them reflect an unresolved V gene, and why the rest are absent is not known. The sample has under 45,000 clones on record, roughly 88% of them singletons. Of the sample, around 15% falls within the top ten clones. The specimen was peripheral blood. These receptors all stem from a man in his sixties with active COVID-19.

The chain is built from TRBV6-6 and TRBJ2-1, with D possibly being TRBD2 (6 bases). Germline assignment: CDR1 MNHNY and CDR2 SVGAGI (reference sequence). This CDR3 contains 14 residues. Trimming shortened V by 7 bases and J by 5 bases, and 15 bases separated the two germline ends. The chain's CDR3 is CASTGGVEDNEQFF. The CDR3 DNA reads as TGTGCCAGCACCGGCGGGGTAGAGGACAATGAGCAGTTCTTC.

V gene TRBV6-5 combines with J gene TRBJ2-7, with TRBD2 identical over 9 bases. The V and J ends lost 7 bases and 2 bases, in that order; junction bases with no gene match: 6. This CDR3 contains 14 residues. Germline V lookup: CDR1 MNHEY, CDR2 SVGAGI. This chain's CDR3 is CASIKLAGPYEQYF. The CDR3 coding sequence is TGTGCCAGCATTAAACTAGCGGGCCCCTACGAGCAGTACTTC.

This chain joins TRBV28 and TRBJ1-5; 9 bases line up with TRBD1. The CDR3 length is 16 residues. Trimming cost V 2 bases and J 4 bases; bases outside gene matches: 6. From germline, CDR1 is MDHEN and CDR2 SYDVKM. The CDR3 protein is CASSLGPGQGNQPQHF. As DNA, the CDR3 is TGTGCCAGCAGTTTAGGACCGGGACAGGGTAATCAGCCCCAGCATTTT.

V usage is TRBV6-6 and J usage is TRBJ2-6; D may be TRBD1 (6 bases). Germline V gene data show CDR1 as MNHNY and CDR2 as SVGAGI (reference sequence). Between the trimmed V and J ends, which lost 2 bases and 2 bases, there was a span of 7 bases. The length of the CDR3 is 15 residues. The CDR3: CASSYRGTGANVLTF. The CDR3 bases are TGTGCCAGCAGTTACAGGGGGACTGGGGCCAACGTCCTGACTTTC.

The sample holds one count of this clone. The V call is TRBV21-1, the J call TRBJ1-3; the D call of TRBD1 is as the table states it, not checked on the DNA. TRBV21-1 constitutes a pseudogene. The CDR3 sequence is 20 residues long. This chain's CDR3 is CASSPGTGGGMGASGNTIYF. Here the CDR3 DNA reads TGTGCCAGCAGCCCCGGGACAGGGGGGGGGATGGGGGCCTCTGGAAACACCATATATTTT.